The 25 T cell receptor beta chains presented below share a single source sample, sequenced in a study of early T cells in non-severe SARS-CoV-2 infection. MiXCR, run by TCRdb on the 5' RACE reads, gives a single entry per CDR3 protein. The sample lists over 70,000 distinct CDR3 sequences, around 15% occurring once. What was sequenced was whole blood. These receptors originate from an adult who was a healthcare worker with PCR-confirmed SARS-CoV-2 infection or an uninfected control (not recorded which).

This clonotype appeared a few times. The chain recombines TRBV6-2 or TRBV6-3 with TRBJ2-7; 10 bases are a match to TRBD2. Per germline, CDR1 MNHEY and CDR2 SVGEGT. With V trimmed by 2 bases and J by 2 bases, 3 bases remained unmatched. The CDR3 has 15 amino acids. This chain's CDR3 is CASSYGAGGPYEQYF. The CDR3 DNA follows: TGTGCCAGCAGTTACGGAGCGGGAGGGCCCTACGAGCAGTACTTC.

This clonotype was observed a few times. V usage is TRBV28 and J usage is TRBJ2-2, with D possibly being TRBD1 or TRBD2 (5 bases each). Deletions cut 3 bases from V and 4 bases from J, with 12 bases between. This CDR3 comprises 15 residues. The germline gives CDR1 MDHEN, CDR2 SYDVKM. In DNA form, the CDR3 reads TGTGCCAGCAGTTTTCGGGGCCGACGCACCGGGGAGCTGTTTTTT. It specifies CASSFRGRRTGELFF.

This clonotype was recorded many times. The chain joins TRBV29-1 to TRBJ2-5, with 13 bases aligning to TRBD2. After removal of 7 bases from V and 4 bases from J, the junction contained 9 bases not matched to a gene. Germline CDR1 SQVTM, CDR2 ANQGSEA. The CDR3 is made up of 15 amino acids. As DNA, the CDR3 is TGCAGCGCGGAACGACTAGCGGGAGGTGGAGAGACCCAGTACTTC. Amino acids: CSAERLAGGGETQYF.

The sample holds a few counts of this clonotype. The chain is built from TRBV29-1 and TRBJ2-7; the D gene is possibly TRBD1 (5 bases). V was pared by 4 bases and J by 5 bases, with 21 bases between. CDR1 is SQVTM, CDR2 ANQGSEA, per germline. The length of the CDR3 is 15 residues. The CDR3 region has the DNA TGCAGCGTTGGTACAGGTCTTTTGGTGGAAGACGAGCAGTACTTC. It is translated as CSVGTGLLVEDEQYF.

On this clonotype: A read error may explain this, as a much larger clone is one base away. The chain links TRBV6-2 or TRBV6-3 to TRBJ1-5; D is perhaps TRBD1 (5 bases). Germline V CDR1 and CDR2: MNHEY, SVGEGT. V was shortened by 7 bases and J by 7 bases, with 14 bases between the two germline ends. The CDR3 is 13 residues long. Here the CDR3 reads CASTGHGHQPQHF. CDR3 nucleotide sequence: TGTGCCAGCACCGGACATGGGCACCAGCCCCAGCATTTT.

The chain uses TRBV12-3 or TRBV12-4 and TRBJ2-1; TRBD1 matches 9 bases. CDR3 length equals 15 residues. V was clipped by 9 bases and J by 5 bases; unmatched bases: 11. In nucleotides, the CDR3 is TGTGCCAGTAACCATCCGGGACAGGGTGACAATGAGCAGTTCTTC. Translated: CASNHPGQGDNEQFF.

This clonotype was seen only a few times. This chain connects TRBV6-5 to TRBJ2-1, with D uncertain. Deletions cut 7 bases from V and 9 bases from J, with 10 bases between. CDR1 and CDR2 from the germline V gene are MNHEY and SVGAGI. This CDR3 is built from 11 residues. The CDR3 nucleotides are TGTGCCAGCATGGGGATGGGTGAGCAGTTCTTC. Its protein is CASMGMGEQFF.

The CDR3 DNA reads TGTGCCAGCAGACCCACGGGACAGGGGAAAGATACGCAGTATTTT. Its protein product is CASRPTGQGKDTQYF. The rearrangement links TRBV6-2 or TRBV6-3 to TRBJ2-3; the match to TRBD1 covers 10 bases. The CDR3 loop spans 15 amino acids. After removal of 6 bases from V and 5 bases from J, the junction contained 8 bases not matched to a gene. Per germline, CDR1 MNHEY and CDR2 SVGEGT.

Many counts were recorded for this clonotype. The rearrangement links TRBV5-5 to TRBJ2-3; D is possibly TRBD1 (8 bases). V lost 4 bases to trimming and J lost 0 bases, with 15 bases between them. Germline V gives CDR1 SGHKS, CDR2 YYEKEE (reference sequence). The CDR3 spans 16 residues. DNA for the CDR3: TGTGCCAGCAGCCCTACAGGGGGGGTGAGCACAGATACGCAGTATTTT. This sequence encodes CASSPTGGVSTDTQYF. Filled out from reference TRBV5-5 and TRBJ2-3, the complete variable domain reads DAGVTQSPTHLIKTRGQQVTLRCSPISGHKSVSWYQQVLGQGPQFIFQYYEKEERGRGNFPDRFSARQFPNYSSELNVNALLLGDSALYLCASSPTGGVSTDTQYFGPGTRLTVL.

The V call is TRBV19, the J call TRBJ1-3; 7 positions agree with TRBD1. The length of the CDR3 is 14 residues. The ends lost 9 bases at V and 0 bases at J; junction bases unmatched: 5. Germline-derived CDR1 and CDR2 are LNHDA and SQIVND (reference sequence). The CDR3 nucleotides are TGTGCCAGAAGACAGGGCCCCTCTGGAAACACCATATATTTT. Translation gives CARRQGPSGNTIYF.

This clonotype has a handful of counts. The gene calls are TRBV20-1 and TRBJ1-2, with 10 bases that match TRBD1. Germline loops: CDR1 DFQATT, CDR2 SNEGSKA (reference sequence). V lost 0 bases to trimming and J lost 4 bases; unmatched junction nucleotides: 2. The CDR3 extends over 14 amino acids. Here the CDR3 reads CSARDWTGGYGYTF. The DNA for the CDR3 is TGCAGTGCTAGAGATTGGACAGGGGGCTATGGCTACACCTTC.

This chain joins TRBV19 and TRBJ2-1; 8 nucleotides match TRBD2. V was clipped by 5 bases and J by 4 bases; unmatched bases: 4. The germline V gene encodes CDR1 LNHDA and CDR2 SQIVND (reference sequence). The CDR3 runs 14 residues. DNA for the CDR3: TGTGCCAGTAGTCCGACTAGCGCTTACAATGAGCAGTTCTTC. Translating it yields CASSPTSAYNEQFF.

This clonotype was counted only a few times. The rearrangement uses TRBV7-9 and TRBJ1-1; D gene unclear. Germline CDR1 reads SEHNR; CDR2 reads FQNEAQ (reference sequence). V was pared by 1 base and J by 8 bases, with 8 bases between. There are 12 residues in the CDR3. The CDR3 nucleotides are TGTGCCAGCAGCTTAGTTACCGGGGAAGCTTTCTTT. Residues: CASSLVTGEAFF. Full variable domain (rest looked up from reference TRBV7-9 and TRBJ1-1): DTGVSQNPRHKITKRGQNVTFRCDPISEHNRLYWYRQTLGQGPEFLTYFQNEAQLEKSRLLSDRFSAERPKGSFSTLEIQRTEQGDSAMYLCASSLVTGEAFFGQGTRLTVV.

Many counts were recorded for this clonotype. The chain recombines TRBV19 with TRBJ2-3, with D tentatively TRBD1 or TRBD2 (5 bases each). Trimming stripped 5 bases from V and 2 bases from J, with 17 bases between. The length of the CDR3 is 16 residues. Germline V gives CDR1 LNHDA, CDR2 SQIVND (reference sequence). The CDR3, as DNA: TGTGCCAGTAGTCCCGGGGCCTGGGGAGCCACAGATACGCAGTATTTT. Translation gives CASSPGAWGATDTQYF.

Here the CDR3 DNA reads TGTGCCAGCAGTGAAAGCTACGGAAAGGGGCCAGAGACCCAGTACTTC. Translation gives CASSESYGKGPETQYF. The chain links TRBV25-1 to TRBJ2-5; D possibly corresponds to TRBD1 (5 bases). Trimming cost V 2 bases and J 4 bases, with 17 bases left between them. The CDR3 has 16 residues. CDR1 and CDR2 from the germline V gene are MGHDK and SYGVNS.

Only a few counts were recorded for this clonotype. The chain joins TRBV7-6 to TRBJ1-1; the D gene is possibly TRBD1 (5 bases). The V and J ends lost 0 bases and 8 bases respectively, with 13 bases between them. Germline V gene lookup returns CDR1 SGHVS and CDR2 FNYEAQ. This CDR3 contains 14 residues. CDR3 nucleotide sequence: TGTGCCAGCAGCTTAGCGTCGGCAGGGTGGGAAGCTTTCTTT. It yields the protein CASSLASAGWEAFF.

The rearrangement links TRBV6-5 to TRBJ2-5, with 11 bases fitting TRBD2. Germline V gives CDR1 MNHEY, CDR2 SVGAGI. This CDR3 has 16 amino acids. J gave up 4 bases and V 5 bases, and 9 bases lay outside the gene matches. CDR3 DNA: TGTGCCAGCAGTCCCCTAGCGGGAGGATACGGAGAGACCCAGTACTTC. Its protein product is CASSPLAGGYGETQYF.

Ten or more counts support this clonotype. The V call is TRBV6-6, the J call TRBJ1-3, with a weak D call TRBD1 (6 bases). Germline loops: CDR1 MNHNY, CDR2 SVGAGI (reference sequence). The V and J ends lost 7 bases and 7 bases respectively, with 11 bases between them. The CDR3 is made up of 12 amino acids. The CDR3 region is CASNRVENTIYF. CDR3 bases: TGTGCCAGCAACAGGGTGGAGAACACCATATATTTT.

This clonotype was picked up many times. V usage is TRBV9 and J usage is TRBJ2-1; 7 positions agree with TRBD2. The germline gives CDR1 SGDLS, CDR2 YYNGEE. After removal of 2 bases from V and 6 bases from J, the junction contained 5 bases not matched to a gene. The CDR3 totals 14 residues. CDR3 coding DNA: TGTGCCAGCAGCGTGGGTGGGAGGGCCAATGAGCAGTTCTTC. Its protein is CASSVGGRANEQFF.

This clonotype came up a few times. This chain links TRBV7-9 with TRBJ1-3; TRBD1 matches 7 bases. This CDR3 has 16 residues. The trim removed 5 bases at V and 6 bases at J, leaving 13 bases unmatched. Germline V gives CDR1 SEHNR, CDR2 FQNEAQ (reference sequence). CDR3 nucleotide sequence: TGTGCCAGCAGCCTCCGTCAGGGACAGACGGTAAACACCATATATTTT. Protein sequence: CASSLRQGQTVNTIYF.

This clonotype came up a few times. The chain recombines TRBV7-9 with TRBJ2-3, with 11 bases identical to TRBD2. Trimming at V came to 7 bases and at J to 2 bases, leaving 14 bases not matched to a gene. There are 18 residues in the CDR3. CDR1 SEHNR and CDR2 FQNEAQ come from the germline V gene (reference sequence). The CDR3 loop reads CASMTQVLAGAYTDTQYF. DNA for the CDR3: TGTGCCAGCATGACGCAAGTACTAGCGGGAGCCTACACAGATACGCAGTATTTT.

CDR3 sequence (DNA): TGTGCCAGCAGTCCCCAGACAGGGGACGAGCAGTACTTC. Translation gives CASSPQTGDEQYF. This sequence joins TRBV28 and TRBJ2-7, with 8 bases aligning to TRBD1. The junction had 5 bases not matched to a gene; V was cut back by 5 bases and J by 5 bases. The germline V gene has CDR1 MDHEN and CDR2 SYDVKM. This CDR3 is built from 13 residues. The whole variable domain, filled in from reference TRBV28 and TRBJ2-7, reads DVKVTQSSRYLVKRTGEKVFLECVQDMDHENMFWYRQDPGLGLRLIYFSYDVKMKEKGDIPEGYSVSREKKERFSLILESASTNQTSMYLCASSPQTGDEQYFGPGTRLTVT.

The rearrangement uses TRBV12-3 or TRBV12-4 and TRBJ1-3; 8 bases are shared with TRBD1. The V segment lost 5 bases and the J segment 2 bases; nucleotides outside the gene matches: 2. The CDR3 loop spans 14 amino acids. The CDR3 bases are TGTGCCAGCAGTCCAGGGGGCCCTGGAAACACCATATATTTT. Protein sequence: CASSPGGPGNTIYF.

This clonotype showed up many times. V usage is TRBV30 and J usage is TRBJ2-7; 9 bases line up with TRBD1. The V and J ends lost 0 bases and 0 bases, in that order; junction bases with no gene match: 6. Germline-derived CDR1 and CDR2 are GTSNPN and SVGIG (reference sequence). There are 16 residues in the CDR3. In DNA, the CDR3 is TGTGCCTGGAGTGTCCTCCGGGACAGGGACTCCTACGAGCAGTACTTC. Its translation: CAWSVLRDRDSYEQYF. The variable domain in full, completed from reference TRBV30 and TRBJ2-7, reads SQTIHQWPATLVQPVGSPLSLECTVEGTSNPNLYWYRQAAGRGLQLLFYSVGIGQISSEVPQNLSASRPQDRQFILSSKKLLLSDSGFYLCAWSVLRDRDSYEQYFGPGTRLTVT.

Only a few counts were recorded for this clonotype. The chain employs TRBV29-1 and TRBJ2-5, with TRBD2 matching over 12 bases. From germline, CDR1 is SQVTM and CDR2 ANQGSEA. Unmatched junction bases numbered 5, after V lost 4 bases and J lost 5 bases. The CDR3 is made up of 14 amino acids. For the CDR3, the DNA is TGCAGCGTTGCTCCTAGCGGGAGGGACGAGACCCAGTACTTC. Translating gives CSVAPSGRDETQYF.